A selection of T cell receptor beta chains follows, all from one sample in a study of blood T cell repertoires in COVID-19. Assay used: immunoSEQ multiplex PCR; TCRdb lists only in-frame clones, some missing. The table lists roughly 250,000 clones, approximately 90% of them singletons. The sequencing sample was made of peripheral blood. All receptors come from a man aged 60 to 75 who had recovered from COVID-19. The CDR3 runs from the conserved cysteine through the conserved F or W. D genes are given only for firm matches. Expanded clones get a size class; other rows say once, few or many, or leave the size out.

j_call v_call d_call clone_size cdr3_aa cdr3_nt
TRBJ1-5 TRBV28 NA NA CASSLWQSNQPQHF TGTGCCAGCAGTTTATGGCAGAGCAATCAGCCCCAGCATTTT
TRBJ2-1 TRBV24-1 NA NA CATSDGTTSYNEQFF TGTGCCACCAGTGATGGGACAACATCCTACAATGAGCAGTTCTTC
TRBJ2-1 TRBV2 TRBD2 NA CASRRRLAGYNEQFF TGTGCCAGCAGGCGGAGACTAGCGGGGTACAATGAGCAGTTCTTC
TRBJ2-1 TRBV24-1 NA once CATSEPGVDGGEQFF TGTGCCACCAGTGAACCGGGGGTTGATGGTGGTGAGCAGTTCTTC
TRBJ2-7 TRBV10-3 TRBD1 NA CAVRTGGPYEQYF TGTGCCGTCCGTACAGGGGGACCCTACGAGCAGTACTTC
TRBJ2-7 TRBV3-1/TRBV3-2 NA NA CASSPPLSRGEQYF TGTGCCAGCAGCCCCCCGTTATCCCGGGGGGAGCAGTACTTC
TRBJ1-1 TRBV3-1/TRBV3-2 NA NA CASSQVGVIRRTEAFF TGTGCCAGCAGCCAAGTAGGGGTTATAAGGCGGACTGAAGCTTTCTTT
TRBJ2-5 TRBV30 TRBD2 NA CAWSVRGGASETQYF TGTGCCTGGAGTGTACGCGGGGGGGCATCAGAGACCCAGTACTTC
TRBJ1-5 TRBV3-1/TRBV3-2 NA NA CASSPGYGNQPQHF TGTGCCAGCAGCCCCGGTTACGGCAATCAGCCCCAGCATTTT
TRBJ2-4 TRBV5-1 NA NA CASSLGQMAKNIQYF TGCGCCAGCAGCTTGGGACAGATGGCCAAAAACATTCAGTACTTC
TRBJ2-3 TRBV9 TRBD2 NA CASSLRLAGGRGADTQYF TGTGCCAGCAGCTTGAGACTAGCGGGGGGGCGGGGGGCAGATACGCAGTATTTT
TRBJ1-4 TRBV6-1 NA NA CASSEGGLNEKLFF TGTGCCAGCAGTGAAGGGGGCCTTAATGAAAAACTGTTTTTT
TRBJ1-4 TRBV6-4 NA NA CASRSDHRATNEKLFF TGTGCCAGCAGGAGCGACCACAGGGCAACTAATGAAAAACTGTTTTTT
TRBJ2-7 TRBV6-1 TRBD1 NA CASHGRDSYEQYF TGTGCCAGCCACGGACGGGACAGCTACGAGCAGTACTTC
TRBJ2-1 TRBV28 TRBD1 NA CASSTGQLSLRNEQFF TGTGCCAGCAGTACGGGACAGTTATCCCTTCGGAATGAGCAGTTCTTC
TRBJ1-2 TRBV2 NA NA CASSEGHPNSYGYTF TGTGCCAGCAGTGAGGGACACCCAAATTCCTATGGCTACACCTTC
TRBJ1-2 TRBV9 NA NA CASSPSAGPYGYTF TGTGCCAGCAGCCCGAGTGCGGGGCCCTATGGCTACACCTTC
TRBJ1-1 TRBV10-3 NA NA CAISDLAIGNTEAFF TGTGCCATCAGTGATCTAGCGATCGGGAACACTGAAGCTTTCTTT
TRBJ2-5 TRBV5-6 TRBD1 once CASSPRGRETQYF TGTGCCAGCAGTCCCAGGGGGCGAGAGACCCAGTACTTC
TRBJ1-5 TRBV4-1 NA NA CASSRTDSSNQPQHF TGCGCCAGCAGCCGGACGGACTCTAGCAATCAGCCCCAGCATTTT
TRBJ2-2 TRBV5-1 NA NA CASSFGARFTGELFF TGCGCCAGCAGCTTTGGGGCTCGGTTCACCGGGGAGCTGTTTTTT
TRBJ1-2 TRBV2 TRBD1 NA CASGQGGIF TGTGCCAGCGGACAGGGGGGAATCTTC
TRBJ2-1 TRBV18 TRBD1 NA CASSPGQANEQFF TGTGCCAGCTCACCCGGACAGGCCAATGAGCAGTTCTTC
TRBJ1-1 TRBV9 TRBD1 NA CASSKATGRDTEAFF TGTGCCAGCAGCAAAGCGACAGGGCGAGACACTGAAGCTTTCTTT
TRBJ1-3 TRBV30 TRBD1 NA CAWRQGRGNTIYF TGTGCCTGGAGACAGGGGAGAGGAAACACCATATATTTT
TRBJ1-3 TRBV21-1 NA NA CASSGRGNGNTIYF TGTGCCAGCAGCGGCAGGGGGAACGGAAACACCATATATTTT
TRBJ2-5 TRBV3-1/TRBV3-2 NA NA CASSQAKNIGLQETQYF TGTGCCAGCAGCCAAGCTAAGAACATAGGACTCCAAGAGACCCAGTACTTC
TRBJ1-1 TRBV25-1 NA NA CASRLGGTEAFF TGTGCCAGCAGGTTGGGGGGAACTGAAGCTTTCTTT